This T cell receptor beta chain originates from a study of cytomegalovirus exposure and HLA in healthy donors. Study-level information: The use of the same platform for the approximately 130 validation repertoires and the 550 to 850 first-cohort repertoires was reported by a later analysis. General study findings and limits: The TCR clusters that emerged in the first cohort tended, a later analysis found, to co-occur in the 120 or so validation repertoires. Among TCR sequences, most were rare, though some public TCRs appeared in many donors.

In the case of this clone: Its antigen is not identified.

CDR1 and CDR2 (germline): GTSNPN, SVGIG (reference sequence). Trimming cost V 7 bases and J 9 bases, with 16 bases left between them. There are 13 residues in the CDR3. Sequencing used immunoSEQ multiplex PCR; TCRdb keeps in-frame clones, though not all of them. The sample gives under 250,000 clones, around four fifths of which show up once; around 5.6% is in the top ten. Source material: PBMCs. The rearrangement joins TRBV30 to TRBJ1-6; tentatively, D is TRBD1 (5 bases). This receptor was identified in a woman under 30 in good health and CMV-seronegative. Here the CDR3 DNA reads TGTGCCTCTAGTCCCGGGGGTGGTTCACCCCTCCACTTT. It translates to CASSPGGGSPLHF.